Each of the 30 T cell receptor beta chains below was sequenced from the same sample in a study of cytomegalovirus exposure and HLA in healthy donors. It was with 60 Vbeta and 13 Jbeta primers that the PCR ran. The assay was immunoSEQ multiplex PCR, and TCRdb's table has in-frame clones only and misses some. The sample consists of 65,000 to 75,000 clones, 65% to 70% of them appearing once. Source material: PBMCs. Receptors originate from a young woman in good health and CMV-seronegative.

The gene calls are TRBV11-3 and TRBJ2-2; perhaps TRBD2 as D (6 bases). CDR3 length equals 15 residues. Germline CDR1 is SGHNT and CDR2 is YENEEA. Trimming took off 2 bases at V and 6 bases at J, with 13 bases between the two ends. CDR3 region: CASSLFGGNPGELFF. In DNA, the CDR3 is TGTGCCAGCAGCTTATTCGGGGGTAACCCCGGGGAGCTGTTTTTT.

This chain uses TRBV5-1 with TRBJ2-7; 9 bases are shared with TRBD1. The CDR3 covers 15 residues. V trimming: 4 bases; J trimming: 2 bases; junction bases outside the gene matches: 7. Germline V CDR1 and CDR2: SGHRS, YFSETQ. The chain's CDR3 is CASSPRTGATYEQYF. In nucleotides, the CDR3 is TGCGCCAGCAGCCCTCGGACAGGGGCGACCTACGAGCAGTACTTC. The variable domain in full, completed from reference TRBV5-1 and TRBJ2-7, reads KAGVTQTPRYLIKTRGQQVTLSCSPISGHRSVSWYQQTPGQGLQFLFEYFSETQRNKGNFPGRFSGRQFSNSRSEMNVSTLELGDSALYLCASSPRTGATYEQYFGPGTRLTVT.

The chain employs TRBV7-3 and TRBJ2-3; TRBD2 matches 12 bases. Per the germline V gene, CDR1 is SGHTA and CDR2 is FQGTGA. Germline trimming cut 5 bases from V and 7 bases from J; bases unmatched to any gene: 10. This CDR3 contains 16 residues. CDR3 DNA sequence: TGTGCCAGCAGCCCGGACTCTAGCGGGGGGGCACATACGCAGTATTTT. Translated, it gives CASSPDSSGGAHTQYF.

In this sample, this clone turned up a few times. Distinct nucleotide sequences in the sample also encode this CDR3. The chain couples TRBV7-2 to TRBJ2-5, with D tentatively TRBD2 (6 bases). Trimming removed 5 bases at V and 4 bases at J, with 11 bases between. CDR1 and CDR2 from the germline V gene are SGHTA and FQGNSA. The CDR3 spans 13 residues. The CDR3 sequence is CASSPGRRETQYF. CDR3 sequence (DNA): TGTGCCAGCAGCCCGGGGAGGAGAGAGACCCAGTACTTC.

The V gene is TRBV7-2, the J gene TRBJ1-3; the D is unclear. The germline V gene encodes CDR1 SGHTA and CDR2 FQGNSA. The length of the CDR3 is 16 residues. V lost 4 bases and J 4 bases, leaving 17 bases between the germline ends. CDR3 region: CASSSPAVDMGNTIYF. The CDR3 DNA reads as TGTGCCAGCAGCTCCCCAGCGGTCGATATGGGAAACACCATATATTTT. Drawing the rest from reference TRBV7-2 and TRBJ1-3, the complete variable domain is GAGVSQSPSNKVTEKGKDVELRCDPISGHTALYWYRQSLGQGLEFLIYFQGNSAPDKSGLPSDRFSAERTGGSVSTLTIQRTQQEDSAVYLCASSSPAVDMGNTIYFGEGSWLTVV.

The chain is built from TRBV18 and TRBJ2-3; 9 nucleotides match TRBD2. Per germline, CDR1 KGHSH and CDR2 LQKENI. V lost 0 bases and J lost 0; bases outside the gene matches: 10. CDR3 size: 19 residues. Written as DNA, the CDR3 is TGTGCCAGCTCACCACCGAGGCTAGCGGGGCAATTAAGCACAGATACGCAGTATTTT. Amino acids: CASSPPRLAGQLSTDTQYF.

This clone was picked up a small number of times. The chain carries TRBV7-6 and TRBJ1-2; D is unresolved. V was cut by 2 bases and J by 2 bases, with 6 bases left in between. This CDR3 contains 13 residues. Per germline, CDR1 SGHVS and CDR2 FNYEAQ. CDR3 residues: CASSLKENYGYTF. CDR3 bases: TGTGCCAGCAGCTTAAAGGAGAACTATGGCTACACCTTC.

The chain carries TRBV29-1 and TRBJ1-3; 7 nucleotides line up with TRBD1. This CDR3 spans 15 amino acids. The germline gives CDR1 SQVTM, CDR2 ANQGSEA. Trimming removed 2 bases from V and 0 bases from J; junction bases left unmatched: 4. CDR3 protein: CSVEQGDPSGNTIYF. In DNA, the CDR3 is TGCAGCGTTGAACAGGGGGACCCCTCTGGAAACACCATATATTTT.

In DNA form, the CDR3 reads TGTGCCAGTAGTATTGCGAGGACAGGGAGTAATTCACCCCTCCACTTT. Translation gives CASSIARTGSNSPLHF. The genes are TRBV19 and TRBJ1-6; 8 bases align to TRBD1. Germline lookup yields CDR1 LNHDA and CDR2 SQIVND (reference sequence). V lost 3 bases and J lost 6; bases outside the gene matches: 7. The CDR3 length is 16 residues.

This clone is a singleton in its sample. At one boundary the junction diverges from the germline segment, which might be a read error. This chain uses TRBV6-5 with TRBJ1-2; 7 bases fit TRBD1. The CDR3 consists of 14 residues. Germline assignment: CDR1 MNHEY and CDR2 SVGAGI. CDR3 region: CAISESEGAIGYTF. The CDR3 nucleotides read TGTGCCATCAGTGAGTCAGAGGGGGCGATTGGCTACACCTTC.

The chain recombines TRBV5-6 with TRBJ2-1, with 8 positions matching TRBD2. V shed 0 bases and J 4 bases; nucleotides not matched to a gene: 6. This CDR3 is built from 16 residues. From germline, CDR1 is SGHDT and CDR2 YYEEEE. The CDR3 sequence is CASSLDVGGAYNEQFF. The CDR3, as DNA: TGTGCCAGCAGCTTGGATGTCGGGGGGGCTTACAATGAGCAGTTCTTC.

J is TRBJ1-3 and V is TRBV18, with TRBD1 matching over 12 bases. The CDR3 has 15 amino acids. V was pared by 4 bases and J by 6 bases, with 4 bases of the junction left unmatched. The germline V gene has CDR1 KGHSH and CDR2 LQKENI. The CDR3 sequence is CASSRGTGGENTIYF. As DNA, the CDR3 is TGTGCCAGCTCACGCGGGACAGGGGGCGAAAACACCATATATTTT.

This clone was counted only a few times. The chain links TRBV2 to TRBJ2-7, with D perhaps matching TRBD1 (6 bases). Trimming left V 6 bases short and J 5 bases short, with 14 bases between. This CDR3 has 13 amino acids. Germline CDR1 and CDR2: SNHLY and FYNNEI. The CDR3 reads CASSAGTSNEQYF. The CDR3 coding sequence is TGTGCCAGCAGCGCAGGGACATCCAACGAGCAGTACTTC.

Comment on this clone: Compared with germline, one end of the junction differs, possibly owing to a read error. V and J are TRBV19 and TRBJ2-7, with TRBD2 matching over 9 bases. CDR1 is LNHDA and CDR2 is SQIVND in the germline V gene (reference sequence). There are 15 residues in the CDR3. The CDR3 DNA is TGTGCCAGTGGTATGATGGGGCTAGCGGGATACGAGCAGTACTTC. Its translation: CASGMMGLAGYEQYF.

Points on this clone: An end of the junction does not agree with germline; a read error may underlie this. The chain uses TRBV5-3 and TRBJ1-4; possibly TRBD1 for D (5 bases). TRBV5-3 is marked as an open reading frame, function uncertain. This CDR3 has 14 amino acids. Written as DNA, the CDR3 is TGTGCCAGAAGCTTTAGGGACTGCGAGGGAAAAACTGTTTTT. This translates into CARSFRDCEGKTVF.

CDR3 amino acids: CASSPPGTGSGYTF. CDR3 DNA sequence: TGTGCCAGCTCACCTCCCGGGACAGGGAGCGGCTACACCTTC. The chain has TRBV18 and TRBJ1-2; TRBD1 matches 9 bases. V shed 3 bases, J shed 8 bases, and the junction held 7 bases outside the gene matches. Germline V lookup: CDR1 KGHSH, CDR2 LQKENI. This CDR3 contains 14 residues.

This clone has only a few counts. The rearrangement uses TRBV15 and TRBJ2-1; D is unclear. Germline V gene data show CDR1 as LNHNV and CDR2 as YYDKDF (reference sequence). The CDR3 runs 13 residues. Trimming shortened V by 4 bases and J by 7 bases, and 11 bases separated the two germline ends. The CDR3 here is CATSTPPRNEQFF. CDR3 nucleotide sequence: TGTGCCACCAGCACCCCCCCGAGGAATGAGCAGTTCTTC.

This sequence joins TRBV4-2 and TRBJ1-2; 8 positions agree with TRBD1. This CDR3 contains 16 residues. CDR1 and CDR2 (germline): LGHNA, YNFKEQ. V dropped 1 base and J dropped 1; count of bases not matched to a gene: 5. CDR3 DNA: TGTGCCAGCAGCCAAGGTCCCAGGGGGCTTAACTATGGCTACACCTTC. Amino acid sequence: CASSQGPRGLNYGYTF.

The rearrangement joins TRBV18 to TRBJ2-5, with 11 bases that match TRBD2. V lost 3 bases to trimming and J lost 5 bases; unmatched junction nucleotides: 11. This CDR3 contains 17 residues. In germline, CDR1 is KGHSH, CDR2 LQKENI. The chain's CDR3 is CASSPLSGGALEETQYF. Written as DNA, the CDR3 is TGTGCCAGCTCACCCCTTAGCGGGGGGGCGCTGGAGGAGACCCAGTACTTC.

V is TRBV4-2 and J is TRBJ2-5, with TRBD1 as a possible D gene (6 bases). CDR1 is LGHNA and CDR2 is YNFKEQ in the germline V gene. Between the trimmed V and J ends, which lost 5 bases and 4 bases, there was a span of 14 bases. The CDR3 has 14 residues. The CDR3 is CASSLVGGGETQYF. The CDR3 nucleotides are TGTGCCAGCAGCTTGGTAGGGGGTGGAGAGACCCAGTACTTC.

The table lists this clone with a count of one. This rearrangement joins TRBV5-6 to TRBJ1-3, with TRBD1 matching over 7 bases. After removal of 3 bases from V and 4 bases from J, the junction contained 10 bases not matched to a gene. The length of the CDR3 is 16 residues. CDR1 and CDR2 (germline): SGHDT, YYEEEE. The CDR3 reads CASSSGQALIGNTIYF. The CDR3 DNA reads as TGTGCCAGCAGCTCCGGACAGGCCTTGATCGGAAACACCATATATTTT.

The sample holds a few counts of this clone. This chain joins TRBV11-1 and TRBJ2-7, with a tentative D call TRBD1 (5 bases). Germline V CDR1 and CDR2: SGHAT, FQDESV (reference sequence). V was pared by 5 bases and J by 1 base, with 12 bases between. The CDR3 contains 14 residues. The CDR3 DNA follows: TGTGCCAGCAGCCCCCCGGACAATTCCTACGAGCAGTACTTC. Encoded protein: CASSPPDNSYEQYF.

V and J are TRBV5-6 and TRBJ2-2; D might be TRBD2 (5 bases). V lost 4 bases to trimming and J lost 4 bases, with 11 bases between them. The CDR3 is 14 residues long. The germline V gene encodes CDR1 SGHDT and CDR2 YYEEEE. CDR3 sequence reads: CASSGREFTGELFF. In nucleotides, the CDR3 is TGTGCCAGCAGCGGAAGGGAGTTCACCGGGGAGCTGTTTTTT.

This clone showed up just a few times. Sequence at one end of the junction differs from germline and may be a read error. The chain carries TRBV18 and TRBJ2-2, with D uncertain. The CDR3 consists of 15 residues. The germline V gene encodes CDR1 KGHSH and CDR2 LQKENI. Here the CDR3 reads CASSPPSRNAGELFF. The CDR3 DNA is TGTGCCAGCTCACCACCGTCTAGGAACGCCGGGGAGCTGTTTTTT.

CDR3 amino acids: CASSHYADTQYF. DNA for the CDR3: TGTGCCAGCAGCCACTACGCAGATACGCAGTATTTT. The chain recombines TRBV7-9 with TRBJ2-3; D is unresolved. The V gene lost 5 bases and the J gene lost 4 bases, with 7 bases spanning the gap. This CDR3 has 12 amino acids. Germline-derived CDR1 and CDR2 are SEHNR and FQNEAQ (reference sequence).

This sequence joins TRBV29-1 and TRBJ2-3; D is unresolved. The CDR3 loop spans 12 amino acids. Germline V CDR1 and CDR2: SQVTM, ANQGSEA. The V gene lost 3 bases and the J gene lost 1 base, with 5 bases spanning the gap. The CDR3 bases are TGCAGCGTTGATTCAGGCACAGATACGCAGTATTTT. This translates into CSVDSGTDTQYF.

The genes are TRBV2 and TRBJ2-7; 7 nucleotides align to TRBD1. This CDR3 is 14 amino acids long. Unmatched junction bases numbered 7, after V lost 5 bases and J lost 3 bases. CDR1 is SNHLY, CDR2 FYNNEI, per germline. The CDR3 region is CASSFGTAFYEQYF. As DNA, the CDR3 is TGTGCCAGCAGTTTTGGGACAGCCTTCTACGAGCAGTACTTC.

The chain uses TRBV30 and TRBJ2-7, with 10 bases that match TRBD1. V lost 0 bases and J lost 5; bases outside the gene matches: 10. Germline V lookup: CDR1 GTSNPN, CDR2 SVGIG (reference sequence). This CDR3 has 16 amino acids. The CDR3 loop reads CAWSVFRQGAWDEQYF. The CDR3 region has the DNA TGTGCCTGGAGTGTGTTTCGACAGGGGGCTTGGGACGAGCAGTACTTC.

The chain uses TRBV4-2 and TRBJ1-6, with TRBD1 identical over 7 bases. The CDR3 sequence is 14 residues long. Trimming at V came to 5 bases and at J to 9 bases, leaving 7 bases not matched to a gene. Germline CDR1 is LGHNA and CDR2 is YNFKEQ. The CDR3 sequence: CASSSRTGSSPLHF. DNA for the CDR3: TGTGCCAGCAGCTCGAGGACAGGTTCTTCACCCCTCCACTTT.

This chain links TRBV5-1 with TRBJ1-1; weak D call: TRBD1 (5 bases). Germline loops: CDR1 SGHRS, CDR2 YFSETQ. V was shortened by 4 bases and J by 0 bases, with 10 bases between the two germline ends. This CDR3 contains 14 residues. The CDR3 is CASSPDTLNTEAFF. The CDR3 DNA follows: TGCGCCAGCAGCCCGGACACCCTGAACACTGAAGCTTTCTTT.